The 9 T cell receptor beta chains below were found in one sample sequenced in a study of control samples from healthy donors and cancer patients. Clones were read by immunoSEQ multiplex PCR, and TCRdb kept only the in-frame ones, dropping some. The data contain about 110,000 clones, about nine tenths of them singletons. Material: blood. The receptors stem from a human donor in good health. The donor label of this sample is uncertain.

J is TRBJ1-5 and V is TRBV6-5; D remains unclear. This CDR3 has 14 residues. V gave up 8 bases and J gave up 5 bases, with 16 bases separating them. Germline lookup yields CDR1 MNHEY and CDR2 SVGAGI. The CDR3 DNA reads TGTGCCAGCCTCTTATCGGGAAGGGATCAGCCCCAGCATTTT. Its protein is CASLLSGRDQPQHF.

The CDR3 protein is CASSQVSSPNTGELFF. DNA for the CDR3: TGTGCCAGCAGCCAAGTTTCTAGCCCGAACACCGGGGAGCTGTTTTTT. This chain connects TRBV3-1 (or the pseudogene TRBV3-2) to TRBJ2-2; D perhaps matches TRBD2 (5 bases). Trimming stripped 1 base from V and 0 bases from J, with 9 bases between. CDR1 and CDR2 (germline): LGHDT, YNNKEL (reference sequence). The CDR3 contains 16 residues.

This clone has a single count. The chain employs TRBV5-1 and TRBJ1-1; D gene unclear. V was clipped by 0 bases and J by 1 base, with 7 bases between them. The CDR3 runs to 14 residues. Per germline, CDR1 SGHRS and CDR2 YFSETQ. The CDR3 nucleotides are TGCGCCAGCAGCTTGGCCCGGTCGAACACTGAAGCTTTCTTT. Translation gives CASSLARSNTEAFF.

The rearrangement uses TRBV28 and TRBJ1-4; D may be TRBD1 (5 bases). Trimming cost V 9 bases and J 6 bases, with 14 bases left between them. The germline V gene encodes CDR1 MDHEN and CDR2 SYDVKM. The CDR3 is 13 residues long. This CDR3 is CASRREGYEKLFF. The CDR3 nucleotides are TGTGCCAGTAGGAGGGAGGGGTATGAAAAACTGTTTTTT.

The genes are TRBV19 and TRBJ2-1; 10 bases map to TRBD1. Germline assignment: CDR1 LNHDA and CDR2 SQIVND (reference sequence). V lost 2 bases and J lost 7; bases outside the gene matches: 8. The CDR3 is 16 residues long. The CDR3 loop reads CASSIRPGQGFNEQFF. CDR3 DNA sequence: TGTGCCAGTAGTATAAGGCCGGGACAGGGGTTTAATGAGCAGTTCTTC.

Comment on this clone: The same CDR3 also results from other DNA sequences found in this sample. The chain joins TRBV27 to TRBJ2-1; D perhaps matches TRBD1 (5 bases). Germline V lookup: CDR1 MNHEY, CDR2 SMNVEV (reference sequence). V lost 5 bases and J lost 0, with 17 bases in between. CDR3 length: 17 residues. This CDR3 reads CASSLPPTEPSYNEQFF. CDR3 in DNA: TGTGCCAGCAGTCTCCCACCGACAGAACCCTCCTACAATGAGCAGTTCTTC.

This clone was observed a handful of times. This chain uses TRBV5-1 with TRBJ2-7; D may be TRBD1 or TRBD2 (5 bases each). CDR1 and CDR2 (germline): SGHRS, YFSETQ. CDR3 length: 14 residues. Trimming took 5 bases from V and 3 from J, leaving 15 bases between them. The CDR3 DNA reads TGCGCCAGCAGACCGTCCTGGGGGAACTACGAGCAGTACTTC. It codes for CASRPSWGNYEQYF.

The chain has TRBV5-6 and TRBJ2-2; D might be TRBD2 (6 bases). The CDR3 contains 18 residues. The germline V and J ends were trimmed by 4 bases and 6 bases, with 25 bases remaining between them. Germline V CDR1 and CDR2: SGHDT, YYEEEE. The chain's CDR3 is CASSEGSIWRWEAGELFF. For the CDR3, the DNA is TGTGCCAGCAGCGAAGGTTCTATTTGGCGTTGGGAGGCCGGGGAGCTGTTTTTT.

CDR3 bases: TGTGCCACCAGCAGAGAACCAGGGGGTCGGAACACCGGGGAGCTGTTTTTT. Translation gives CATSREPGGRNTGELFF. This chain joins TRBV15 and TRBJ2-2; 7 nucleotides agree with TRBD1. Germline trimming cut 0 bases from V and 1 base from J; bases unmatched to any gene: 5. The CDR3 has 17 residues. Looked up from germline, CDR1 is LNHNV and CDR2 is YYDKDF (reference sequence).